This T cell receptor gamma chain appears in the sequencing data of a study of Vδ1+ human thymocytes. Study outcomes and limitations: Around 20% of thymic delta-chain sequences were Vdelta2, with few Vdelta3, unlike blood Vdelta1+ controls. Thymic TRG and TRD repertoires appeared highly polyclonal, with Gaussian CDR3 length distributions. Bulk repertoire data may be misinterpreted because of unexpected Vdelta2 sequences. Donors shared many TRG clonotypes but few TRD clonotypes.

The template was reverse-transcribed extracted RNA. Multiplex PCR used pooled V-gene forward primers and a constant-region reverse primer to amplify CDR3s. TCRdb applied CATT to the multiplex PCR reads for clone calling. The table includes tens of thousands of gamma-chain clones, around 21% detected once. Alphabeta T cells were depleted, then CD3+ Vdelta1+ Vdelta2- thymocytes were FACS-sorted. Of note for this clone: The antigen remains unidentified. One junction end disagrees with the germline gene, perhaps due to a read error.

The CDR3 spans 14 residues. Germline V CDR1 and CDR2: VTNTFY, YDVSTARD (reference sequence). The chain carries TRGV3 and TRGJ1 or TRGJ2. This TCR was sampled from a girl in the first two years of life who had congenital heart surgery. Material: Vdelta1+ gamma-delta thymocytes from the thymus. Indicated subset: FACS-sorted CD3+ TCRalphabeta- TCRVdelta1+ TCRVdelta2- thymocytes. CDR3 bases: TGTGCCACCTGGGACAGGCTTCATGGTTATAAGAATCTCTTT. It yields the protein CATWDRLHGYKNLF.